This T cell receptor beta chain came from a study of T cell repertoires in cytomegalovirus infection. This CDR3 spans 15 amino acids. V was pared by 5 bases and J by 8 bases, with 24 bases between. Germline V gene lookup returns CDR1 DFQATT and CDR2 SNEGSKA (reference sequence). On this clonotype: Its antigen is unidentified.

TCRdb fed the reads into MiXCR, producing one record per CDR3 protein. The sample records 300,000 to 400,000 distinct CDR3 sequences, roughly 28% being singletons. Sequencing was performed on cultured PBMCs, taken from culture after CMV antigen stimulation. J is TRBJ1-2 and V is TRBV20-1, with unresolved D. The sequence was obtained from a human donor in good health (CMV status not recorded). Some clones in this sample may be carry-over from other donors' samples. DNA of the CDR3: TGCAGTGCTGACCGACCTGAGAGGGAATCTGACGGCTACACCTTC. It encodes CSADRPERESDGYTF.